Below, 8 T cell receptor beta chains from the same sample are listed, as sequenced in a study of cytomegalovirus exposure and HLA in healthy donors. Primers included in the PCR were 60 Vbeta and 13 Jbeta primers. Only in-frame clones appear in the TCRdb table, and some are missing; sequencing was by immunoSEQ multiplex PCR. The sample holds about 120,000 clones, around 80% seen once. What was sequenced was PBMCs. The receptors come from a man aged 30 to 39 in good health and CMV-seropositive.

This clone appeared a single time. The chain carries TRBV9 and TRBJ2-4, with D possibly being TRBD2 (5 bases). Germline CDR1 and CDR2: SGDLS and YYNGEE. The CDR3 has 15 amino acids. With 3 bases removed from V and 0 bases from J, the gap between germline ends came to 10 bases. CDR3 DNA sequence: TGTGCCAGCAGCGGGACTCCGTTAGCCAAAAACATTCAGTACTTC. Amino acids: CASSGTPLAKNIQYF.

V usage is TRBV7-3 and J usage is TRBJ2-1, with a tentative D call TRBD2 (5 bases). V was pared by 1 base and J by 6 bases, with 13 bases between. The germline CDR1 and CDR2 sequences are SGHTA and FQGTGA. This CDR3 spans 15 amino acids. In DNA, the CDR3 is TGTGCCAGCAGCTTAATGGCTAGCCAGTTCAATGAGCAGTTCTTC. It specifies CASSLMASQFNEQFF.

This clone was seen only once. V and J are TRBV7-6 and TRBJ2-7; 13 bases line up with TRBD2. Germline V lookup: CDR1 SGHVS, CDR2 FNYEAQ. J lost 4 bases, V lost 5 bases, and 5 bases had no gene match. The CDR3 sequence is 15 residues long. The CDR3 nucleotides read TGTGCCAGCAGCCCGACTAGCGGGGGGCGTTACGAGCAGTACTTC. Translating gives CASSPTSGGRYEQYF.

This clone was counted between two and nine times. The CDR3 spells CASSVSGGLGEKLFF. In nucleotides, the CDR3 is TGTGCCAGCAGTGTTTCAGGGGGCTTAGGGGAAAAACTGTTTTTT. The chain carries TRBV7-2 and TRBJ1-4, with 8 bases that match TRBD1. The CDR3 runs to 15 residues. Per germline, CDR1 SGHTA and CDR2 FQGNSA. V shed 6 bases, J shed 8 bases, and the junction held 11 bases outside the gene matches.

The chain recombines TRBV2 with TRBJ2-1, with TRBD1 as a possible D gene (6 bases). Trimming pared 4 bases from V and 4 bases from J, leaving 14 bases between. Germline values: CDR1 SNHLY, CDR2 FYNNEI. The CDR3 is made up of 15 amino acids. The CDR3 DNA reads TGTGCCAGCAGTGGGGACAACGGAAATTACAATGAGCAGTTCTTC. As protein: CASSGDNGNYNEQFF.

This chain links TRBV5-4 with TRBJ1-4, with 8 bases aligning to TRBD1. The CDR3 is 14 residues long. The germline V gene has CDR1 SGHNT and CDR2 YYREEE (reference sequence). V lost 0 bases to trimming and J lost 6 bases; unmatched junction nucleotides: 1. The CDR3 bases are TGTGCCAGCAGCTTGGAACAGGGGGATGAAAAACTGTTTTTT. Protein: CASSLEQGDEKLFF.

This chain connects TRBV5-4 to TRBJ2-5, with D unresolved. The CDR3 loop spans 15 amino acids. The V end was cut by 4 bases, the J end by 4 bases, with 17 bases between. Germline V gives CDR1 SGHNT, CDR2 YYREEE (reference sequence). The CDR3 region has the DNA TGTGCCAGCAGCCCCCTAGGCCGACGCGGAGAGACCCAGTACTTC. Translation gives CASSPLGRRGETQYF.

V gene TRBV30 combines with J gene TRBJ2-4; possibly TRBD1 for D (6 bases). The germline V gene has CDR1 GTSNPN and CDR2 SVGIG (reference sequence). V lost 3 bases and J 5 bases, leaving 14 bases between the germline ends. The CDR3 totals 14 residues. CDR3 coding DNA: TGTGCCTGGAGCCCACCGGGACAAGAAAACATTCAGTACTTC. It encodes CAWSPPGQENIQYF.